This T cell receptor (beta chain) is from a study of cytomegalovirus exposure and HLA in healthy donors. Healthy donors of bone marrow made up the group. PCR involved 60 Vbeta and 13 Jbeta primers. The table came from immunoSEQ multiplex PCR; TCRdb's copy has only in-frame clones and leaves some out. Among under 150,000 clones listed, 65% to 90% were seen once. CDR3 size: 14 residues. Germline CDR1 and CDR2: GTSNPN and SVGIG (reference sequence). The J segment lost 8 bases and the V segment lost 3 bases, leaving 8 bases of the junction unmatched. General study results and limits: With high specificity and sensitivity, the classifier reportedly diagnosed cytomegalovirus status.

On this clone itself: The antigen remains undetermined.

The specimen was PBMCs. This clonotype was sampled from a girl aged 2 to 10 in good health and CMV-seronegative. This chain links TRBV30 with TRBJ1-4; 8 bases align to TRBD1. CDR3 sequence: CAWSAGQGGEKLFF. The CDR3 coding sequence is TGTGCCTGGAGCGCAGGACAGGGTGGGGAAAAACTGTTTTTT.